The 31 T cell receptor beta chains below come from one sample, sequenced in a study of cytomegalovirus exposure and HLA in healthy donors. With 60 Vbeta and 13 Jbeta primers, the PCR was carried out. This table comes from immunoSEQ multiplex PCR, and its TCRdb copy is limited to in-frame clones, with some not included. This table holds roughly 160,000 clones, 84% found once. Sequenced input: PBMCs. These receptors were collected from a man in his thirties or forties in good health and CMV-seronegative.

This chain uses TRBV7-6 with TRBJ1-3; 9 bases are shared with TRBD1. Losses at the gene ends were 6 bases for V and 4 bases for J; bases not matched to a gene: 7. The CDR3 has 15 amino acids. Per the germline V gene, CDR1 is SGHVS and CDR2 is FNYEAQ. The CDR3 sequence: CASRRGQGGGNTIYF. The CDR3 DNA sequence: TGTGCCAGCAGGAGGGGACAGGGTGGAGGAAACACCATATATTTT.

This clone was recorded once. The chain has TRBV28 and TRBJ2-3; 12 bases fit TRBD2. V gave up 5 bases and J gave up 2 bases; unmatched junction bases: 8. Germline CDR1 and CDR2: MDHEN and SYDVKM. The CDR3 has 17 residues. The CDR3 region is CASSRRLAGGPTDTQYF. CDR3 nucleotides: TGTGCCAGCAGTCGGAGGCTAGCGGGGGGGCCCACAGATACGCAGTATTTT. The whole variable domain, filled in from reference TRBV28 and TRBJ2-3, reads DVKVTQSSRYLVKRTGEKVFLECVQDMDHENMFWYRQDPGLGLRLIYFSYDVKMKEKGDIPEGYSVSREKKERFSLILESASTNQTSMYLCASSRRLAGGPTDTQYFGPGTRLTVL.

The J gene is TRBJ2-5, the V gene TRBV19; D may be TRBD2 (6 bases). Trimming cost V 0 bases and J 5 bases, with 10 bases left between them. This CDR3 is 14 amino acids long. CDR1 is LNHDA, CDR2 SQIVND, per germline (reference sequence). CDR3 sequence: CASSIDPGRETQYF. CDR3 DNA: TGTGCCAGTAGTATAGATCCGGGGAGGGAGACCCAGTACTTC. Variable domain in full (rest from reference TRBV19 and TRBJ2-5): DGGITQSPKYLFRKEGQNVTLSCEQNLNHDAMYWYRQDPGQGLRLIYYSQIVNDFQKGDIAEGYSVSREKKESFPLTVTSAQKNPTAFYLCASSIDPGRETQYFGPGTRLLVL.

The rearrangement links TRBV6-1 to TRBJ1-2; D is uncertain. Germline V gives CDR1 MNHNS, CDR2 SASEGT. Trimming left V 11 bases short and J 0 bases short, with 16 bases between. The CDR3 is 14 amino acids. CDR3 amino acids: CAGTPTPTNYGYTF. The CDR3 nucleotides read TGTGCCGGAACCCCGACACCCACTAACTATGGCTACACCTTC.

The chain couples TRBV19 to TRBJ2-2; D not certain. CDR3 length equals 14 residues. Looked up from germline, CDR1 is LNHDA and CDR2 is SQIVND (reference sequence). Trimming removed 8 bases at V and 3 bases at J, with 13 bases between. CDR3 sequence (DNA): TGTGCCAGTTTAAATGGAGAACACACCGGGGAGCTGTTTTTT. The encoded protein is CASLNGEHTGELFF.

The chain carries TRBV28 and TRBJ1-5, with TRBD1 matching 9 bases. The CDR3 is 16 residues long. The germline V gene encodes CDR1 MDHEN and CDR2 SYDVKM. V shed 6 bases and J 5 bases; nucleotides not matched to a gene: 11. As DNA, the CDR3 is TGTGCCAGCAGCACCGTGGACAGGGGAAGGGATCAGCCCCAGCATTTT. It encodes CASSTVDRGRDQPQHF. The full variable domain, in which reference TRBV28 and TRBJ1-5 provide the parts outside the CDR3, is DVKVTQSSRYLVKRTGEKVFLECVQDMDHENMFWYRQDPGLGLRLIYFSYDVKMKEKGDIPEGYSVSREKKERFSLILESASTNQTSMYLCASSTVDRGRDQPQHFGDGTRLSIL.

The V gene is TRBV7-6, the J gene TRBJ1-3; weak D call: TRBD1 (5 bases). The V gene's germline CDR1 is SGHVS and CDR2 FNYEAQ. CDR3 length equals 15 residues. V dropped 5 bases and J dropped 2 bases, with 13 bases sitting between them. The chain's CDR3 is CASSKGGAAGNTIYF. The CDR3 DNA reads as TGTGCCAGCAGCAAAGGCGGGGCAGCTGGAAACACCATATATTTT. Full variable domain (remainder filled in from reference TRBV7-6 and TRBJ1-3): GAGVSQSPRYKVTKRGQDVALRCDPISGHVSLYWYRQALGQGPEFLTYFNYEAQQDKSGLPNDRFSAERPEGSISTLTIQRTEQRDSAMYRCASSKGGAAGNTIYFGEGSWLTVV.

The gene calls are TRBV6-4 and TRBJ2-5, with TRBD2 matching 12 bases. The CDR3 totals 17 residues. The J segment lost 5 bases and the V segment lost 6 bases, leaving 13 bases of the junction unmatched. Germline values: CDR1 MRHNA, CDR2 SNTAGT. The DNA of the CDR3 is TGTGCCAGCAGCTCCCAGCCGGGACTAGCGGGTCCTGAGACCCAGTACTTC. Its translation is CASSSQPGLAGPETQYF.

This clone has only one observation. The chain uses TRBV15 and TRBJ1-2; 8 positions match TRBD1. This CDR3 spans 13 amino acids. The V and J ends lost 1 base and 6 bases, in that order; junction bases with no gene match: 1. CDR1 LNHNV and CDR2 YYDKDF come from the germline V gene (reference sequence). CDR3 coding DNA: TGTGCCACCAGCAGAGCAGGGGGCGATGGCTACACCTTC. Translation: CATSRAGGDGYTF.

The J gene is TRBJ2-1, the V gene TRBV6-5; the match to TRBD2 covers 11 bases. The V gene end was trimmed by 4 bases and the J gene end by 5 bases; junction bases not matched to a gene: 4. Germline values: CDR1 MNHEY, CDR2 SVGAGI. This CDR3 is 15 amino acids long. Here the CDR3 DNA reads TGTGCCAGCAGTTTCCGACTAGCGGGGCACAATGAGCAGTTCTTC. This encodes CASSFRLAGHNEQFF.

V usage is TRBV11-2 and J usage is TRBJ1-5, with TRBD1 matching over 9 bases. Germline lookup yields CDR1 SGHAT and CDR2 FQNNGV. Germline trimming cut 2 bases from V and 6 bases from J; bases unmatched to any gene: 5. This CDR3 comprises 15 residues. CDR3 bases: TGTGCCAGCAGCTTATCCCCGACAGGGGGTCAGCCCCAGCATTTT. As protein: CASSLSPTGGQPQHF.

The gene calls are TRBV7-9 and TRBJ1-4; D possibly corresponds to TRBD1 (5 bases). Germline V gene data show CDR1 as SEHNR and CDR2 as FQNEAQ (reference sequence). This CDR3 spans 14 amino acids. V lost 3 bases and J lost 7, with 12 bases in between. The CDR3 DNA reads TGTGCCAGCAGCTTTCGGGGGAATAGTGAAAAACTGTTTTTT. As protein: CASSFRGNSEKLFF.

Comments on this clone: The germline gene is not matched at one end of the junction; a read error may be the cause. The rearrangement links TRBV7-7 to TRBJ2-5; 9 bases are shared with TRBD2. The CDR3 has 16 amino acids. Germline assignment: CDR1 SSHAT and CDR2 FNYEAQ (reference sequence). CDR3 nucleotides: TGTGCTAGCAGCCCTGGGATAGCGGGGGCACAAGAGACCCAGTACTTC. Translating it yields CASSPGIAGAQETQYF.

This sequence joins TRBV13 and TRBJ2-5; 12 bases map to TRBD1. This CDR3 is 17 amino acids long. Germline V lookup: CDR1 PRHDT, CDR2 FYEKMQ (reference sequence). The V segment lost 5 bases and the J segment 4 bases; nucleotides outside the gene matches: 11. The CDR3 DNA follows: TGTGCCAGCAGCCCCAGGGGAGGGACAGGGGGCGTAGAGACCCAGTACTTC. It translates to CASSPRGGTGGVETQYF.

The chain carries TRBV7-8 and TRBJ2-3; 9 positions match TRBD2. This CDR3 spans 17 amino acids. The germline gives CDR1 SGHVS, CDR2 FQNEAQ. V lost 1 base and J lost 1; bases outside the gene matches: 6. CDR3 region: CASSLDWRTSGTDTQYF. The CDR3, as DNA: TGTGCCAGCAGCTTAGACTGGAGGACTAGCGGCACAGATACGCAGTATTTT.

The chain carries TRBV5-5 and TRBJ1-2; D call uncertain. V was trimmed by 1 base and J by 0 bases, leaving 7 bases between them. The germline V gene has CDR1 SGHKS and CDR2 YYEKEE (reference sequence). This CDR3 region has 14 residues. CDR3 DNA sequence: TGTGCCAGCAGCTTGACCGAGACTAACTATGGCTACACCTTC. Translation gives CASSLTETNYGYTF.

This clone was detected a few times. This chain joins TRBV5-1 and TRBJ2-1; 8 nucleotides match TRBD1. This CDR3 has 13 amino acids. Germline CDR1 is SGHRS and CDR2 is YFSETQ. V dropped 1 base and J dropped 15; count of bases not matched to a gene: 9. The CDR3 region is CASSLSGPGQAFF. The CDR3 DNA reads TGCGCCAGCAGCTTGAGTGGGCCGGGACAGGCGTTCTTC.

This rearrangement joins TRBV6-6 to TRBJ1-1; tentatively, D is TRBD1 (5 bases). Germline CDR1 MNHNY, CDR2 SVGAGI (reference sequence). The CDR3 contains 12 residues. V gave up 8 bases and J gave up 1 base, with 8 bases separating them. CDR3 sequence reads: CASRQWNTEAFF. The CDR3 DNA reads as TGTGCCAGCCGACAGTGGAACACTGAAGCTTTCTTT.

CDR3 region: CASSETSRGTGELFF. The CDR3 coding sequence is TGTGCCAGCAGTGAGACGTCCAGGGGCACCGGGGAGCTGTTTTTT. This chain connects TRBV2 to TRBJ2-2; possible D gene TRBD1, 6 bases. With 3 bases removed from V and 4 bases from J, the gap between germline ends came to 12 bases. Germline values: CDR1 SNHLY, CDR2 FYNNEI. This CDR3 has 15 residues.

This clone was detected once. The rearrangement links TRBV6-5 to TRBJ2-6, with D uncertain. V gave up 5 bases and J gave up 4 bases, with 12 bases separating them. The CDR3 contains 15 residues. Per the germline V gene, CDR1 is MNHEY and CDR2 is SVGAGI. CDR3: CASSPIGLGANVLTF. CDR3 DNA: TGTGCCAGCAGTCCCATTGGGCTCGGGGCCAACGTCCTGACTTTC.

This chain uses TRBV14 with TRBJ2-1; D unclear. Trimming stripped 1 base from V and 2 bases from J, with 3 bases between. Per germline, CDR1 SGHDN and CDR2 FVKESK. This CDR3 comprises 13 residues. The CDR3 DNA follows: TGTGCCAGCAGCCAAGTAGCCTACAATGAGCAGTTCTTC. This translates into CASSQVAYNEQFF.

This clone was picked up a small number of times. The V and J genes are TRBV4-1 and TRBJ2-3, with TRBD2 matching 9 bases. The V gene end was trimmed by 0 bases and the J gene end by 2 bases; junction bases not matched to a gene: 6. Germline V CDR1 and CDR2: MGHRA, YSYEKL. The CDR3 consists of 17 residues. The CDR3 loop is CASSQEVAGVHTDTQYF. The CDR3 DNA sequence: TGCGCCAGCAGCCAAGAGGTAGCGGGGGTCCACACAGATACGCAGTATTTT.

This sequence joins TRBV14 and TRBJ1-1, with TRBD1 matching over 7 bases. The junction had 7 bases not matched to a gene; V was cut back by 4 bases and J by 5 bases. This CDR3 is built from 14 residues. Germline CDR1 is SGHDN and CDR2 is FVKESK. CDR3: CASSPNRGGTEAFF. CDR3 nucleotides: TGTGCCAGCAGCCCTAACAGGGGTGGAACTGAAGCTTTCTTT.

The chain is built from TRBV28 and TRBJ2-7, with D possibly TRBD1 on 5 matching bases. The V and J ends lost 6 bases and 0 bases respectively, with 9 bases between them. The CDR3 spans 13 residues. Germline CDR1 MDHEN, CDR2 SYDVKM. The CDR3 protein is CASRGPDSYEQYF. Here the CDR3 DNA reads TGTGCCAGCAGGGGGCCGGACTCCTACGAGCAGTACTTC.

V is TRBV5-1 and J is TRBJ2-3, with D possibly TRBD2 on 5 matching bases. Germline lookup yields CDR1 SGHRS and CDR2 YFSETQ. The V end lost 0 bases, the J end lost 6 bases, and 14 bases lay between the germline ends. This CDR3 has 15 amino acids. CDR3 sequence reads: CASSLVLAPADTQYF. The CDR3 DNA follows: TGCGCCAGCAGCTTGGTCTTAGCGCCTGCGGATACGCAGTATTTT.

The chain recombines TRBV19 with TRBJ1-5; possibly TRBD1 for D (6 bases). The germline V and J ends were trimmed by 7 bases and 5 bases, with 12 bases remaining between them. CDR1 and CDR2 (germline): LNHDA, SQIVND (reference sequence). This CDR3 has 13 amino acids. CDR3 residues: CASKRGGDQPQHF. Written as DNA, the CDR3 is TGTGCCAGTAAGAGGGGGGGGGATCAGCCCCAGCATTTT.

V gene TRBV19 combines with J gene TRBJ2-7; TRBD2 matches at 7 bases. J was trimmed by 7 bases and V by 4 bases; bases with no gene match: 7. The CDR3 extends over 13 amino acids. From germline, CDR1 is LNHDA and CDR2 SQIVND (reference sequence). Written as DNA, the CDR3 is TGTGCCAGTAGTACTAGCGGAAAGGCTGAGCAGTACTTC. Protein: CASSTSGKAEQYF. Full variable domain (rest looked up from reference TRBV19 and TRBJ2-7): DGGITQSPKYLFRKEGQNVTLSCEQNLNHDAMYWYRQDPGQGLRLIYYSQIVNDFQKGDIAEGYSVSREKKESFPLTVTSAQKNPTAFYLCASSTSGKAEQYFGPGTRLTVT.

The chain joins TRBV15 to TRBJ2-3; D is perhaps TRBD1 (7 bases). The germline V gene has CDR1 LNHNV and CDR2 YYDKDF (reference sequence). The CDR3 is made up of 14 amino acids. Trimming shortened V by 4 bases and J by 4 bases, and 12 bases separated the two germline ends. CDR3 sequence: CATSTDREADTQYF. In DNA, the CDR3 is TGTGCCACCAGCACTGACAGGGAGGCAGATACGCAGTATTTT.

The chain employs TRBV9 and TRBJ2-7; 11 nucleotides agree with TRBD1. CDR3 length equals 15 residues. V lost 2 bases and J lost 5; bases outside the gene matches: 6. From germline, CDR1 is SGDLS and CDR2 YYNGEE. Here the CDR3 DNA reads TGTGCCAGCAGCGTCTTGGACAGGGGGCATGACGAGCAGTACTTC. Translated: CASSVLDRGHDEQYF.

This chain uses TRBV2 with TRBJ2-5; 7 bases align to TRBD1. Losses at the gene ends were 5 bases for V and 3 bases for J; bases not matched to a gene: 3. This CDR3 has 13 amino acids. The V gene's germline CDR1 is SNHLY and CDR2 FYNNEI. The CDR3, as DNA: TGTGCCAGCAGTTCCGGGACAGAAGAGACCCAGTACTTC. Its translation is CASSSGTEETQYF.

This clone has only a few counts. The gene calls are TRBV11-3 and TRBJ2-1; 9 bases fit TRBD2. Germline CDR1 is SGHNT and CDR2 is YENEEA. J gave up 6 bases and V 3 bases, and 6 bases lay outside the gene matches. The CDR3 totals 15 residues. CDR3 loop: CASSFPGLASNEQFF. For the CDR3, the DNA is TGTGCCAGCAGCTTTCCGGGACTAGCCTCCAATGAGCAGTTCTTC.